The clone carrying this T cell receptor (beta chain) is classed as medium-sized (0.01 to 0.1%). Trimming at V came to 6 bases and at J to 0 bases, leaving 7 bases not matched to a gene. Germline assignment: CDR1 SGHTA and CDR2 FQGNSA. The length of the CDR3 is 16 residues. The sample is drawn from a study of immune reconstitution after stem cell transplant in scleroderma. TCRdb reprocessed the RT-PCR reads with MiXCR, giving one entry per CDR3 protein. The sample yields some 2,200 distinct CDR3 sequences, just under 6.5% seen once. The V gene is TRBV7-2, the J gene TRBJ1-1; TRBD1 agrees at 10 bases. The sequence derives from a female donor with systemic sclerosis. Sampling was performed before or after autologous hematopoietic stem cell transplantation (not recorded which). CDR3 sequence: CASRPGQGKMNTEAFF. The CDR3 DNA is TGTGCCAGCAGGCCGGGACAGGGGAAGATGAACACTGAAGCTTTCTTT.